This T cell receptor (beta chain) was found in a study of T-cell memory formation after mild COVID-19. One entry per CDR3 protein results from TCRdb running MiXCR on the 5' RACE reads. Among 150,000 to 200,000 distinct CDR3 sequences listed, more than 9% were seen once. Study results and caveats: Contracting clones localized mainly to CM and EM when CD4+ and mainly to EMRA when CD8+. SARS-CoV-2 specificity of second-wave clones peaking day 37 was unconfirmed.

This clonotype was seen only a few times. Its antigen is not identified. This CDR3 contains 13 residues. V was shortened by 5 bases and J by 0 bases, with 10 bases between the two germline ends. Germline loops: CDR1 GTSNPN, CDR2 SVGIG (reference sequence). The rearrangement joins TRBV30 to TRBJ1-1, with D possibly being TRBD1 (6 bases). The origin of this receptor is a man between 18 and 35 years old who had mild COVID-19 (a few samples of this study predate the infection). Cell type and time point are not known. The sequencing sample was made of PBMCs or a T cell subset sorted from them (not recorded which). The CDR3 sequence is CAWGQNLNTEAFF. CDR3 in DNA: TGTGCCTGGGGACAGAATTTGAACACTGAAGCTTTCTTT.